These T cell receptor beta chains were read from a single sample in a study of molecular identifiers for immune sequencing clone quantification. MiXCR, run by TCRdb on the PCR reads, gives a single entry per CDR3 protein. The sample has 63,000 or so distinct CDR3 sequences, around 17% seen once. The specimen was naive CD8+ T cells from blood, with Jurkat cell RNA spiked in. The source is a human donor in good health. Some libraries in this study had Jurkat cell RNA spiked in. The CDR3 runs from the conserved cysteine through the conserved F or W. The D gene is left open where the match is weak. Size tells how often a clone was seen (once, few, many) or the class of an expanded clone, and some rows leave it out.

J	D	size	V	CDR3	DNA
TRBJ2-7	TRBD1	few	TRBV10-3	CAIRGTETYEQYF	TGTGCCATCAGGGGGACAGAGACCTACGAGCAGTACTTC
TRBJ2-1	TRBD2	many	TRBV7-9	CASIGLAGLGIGEQFF	TGTGCCAGCATCGGACTAGCGGGACTGGGGATAGGTGAGCAGTTCTTC
TRBJ2-1	TRBD2	NA	TRBV2	CASILSGSSYNEQFF	TGTGCCAGCATTTTAAGCGGGAGTAGCTACAATGAGCAGTTCTTC
TRBJ2-3	NA	many	TRBV7-9	CASSLTQGRDTQYF	TGTGCCAGCAGCTTAACCCAGGGCAGAGATACGCAGTATTTT
TRBJ1-1	NA	many	TRBV28	CASSLVQGGTEAFF	TGTGCCAGCAGTTTGGTACAGGGTGGCACTGAAGCTTTCTTT
TRBJ2-7	NA	few	TRBV5-6	CASSPGANYEQYF	TGTGCCAGCAGCCCCGGGGCTAACTACGAGCAGTACTTC
TRBJ2-3	TRBD2	few	TRBV20-1	CSAIPAGEITDTQYF	TGCAGTGCTATACCAGCGGGAGAGATCACAGATACGCAGTACTTT
TRBJ2-1	TRBD2	few	TRBV28	CASSLTRLAGVVEQFF	TGTGCCAGCAGTCTGACCAGACTAGCGGGAGTCGTTGAGCAGTTCTTC
TRBJ1-1	NA	few	TRBV12-3/TRBV12-4	CASGGLTEAFF	TGTGCCAGTGGGGGGCTGACTGAAGCTTTCTTT
TRBJ2-1	NA	NA	TRBV24-1	CATSDGSSYNEQFF	TGTGCCACCAGTGACGGGAGCTCCTACAATGAGCAGTTCTTC
TRBJ1-1	NA	many	TRBV20-1	CSARWGNTEAFF	TGCAGTGCTAGGTGGGGGAACACTGAAGCTTTCTTT
TRBJ2-7	TRBD1	many	TRBV7-8	CASSLGTGTPIEQYF	TGTGCCAGCAGCTTGGGGACAGGGACGCCGATCGAGCAGTACTTC
TRBJ2-3	NA	many	TRBV6-2/TRBV6-3	CASSYEQVADTQYF	TGTGCCAGCAGTTACGAACAGGTTGCAGATACGCAGTATTTT
TRBJ2-4	TRBD2	NA	TRBV5-5	CASSSGGLAEPKNIQYF	TGTGCCAGCAGCTCGGGGGGACTAGCGGAGCCTAAAAACATTCAGTACTTC
TRBJ2-3	NA	many	TRBV27	CASSLRGNTQYF	TGTGCCAGCAGTTTGAGGGGCAATACGCAGTATTTT
TRBJ1-5	NA	many	TRBV7-2	CASSLVPWGSSNQPQHF	TGTGCCAGCAGCTTAGTTCCTTGGGGGAGTAGCAATCAGCCCCAGCATTTT
TRBJ1-2	NA	many	TRBV29-1	CSVEVTNYGYTF	TGCAGCGTTGAAGTCACTAACTATGGCTACACCTTC
TRBJ2-1	TRBD2	NA	TRBV15	CATSRDLLAGTSGRPDEQFF	TGTGCCACCAGCAGAGATCTCTTGGCCGGGACTAGCGGGAGGCCGGATGAGCAGTTCTTC
TRBJ1-3	TRBD1	NA	TRBV11-2	CASSFTQGVFGNTIYF	TGTGCCAGCAGCTTTACTCAGGGGGTATTTGGAAACACCATATATTTT
TRBJ1-5	NA	many	TRBV7-9	CASSWSNQPQHF	TGTGCCAGCTCTTGGAGCAATCAGCCCCAGCATTTT
TRBJ2-2	NA	few	TRBV27	CASSLGGRELFF	TGTGCCAGCAGTTTGGGGGGCCGGGAGCTGTTTTTT
TRBJ2-2	NA	many	TRBV27	CASSLFGELFF	TGTGCCAGCAGTTTATTTGGGGAGCTGTTTTTT
TRBJ2-7	NA	many	TRBV28	CASSFSTVPYEQYF	TGTGCCAGCAGTTTCAGTACTGTCCCCTACGAGCAGTACTTC
TRBJ2-2	NA	NA	TRBV6-2/TRBV6-3	CASSSSWVTNTGELFF	TGTGCCAGCAGTTCGTCGTGGGTCACGAACACCGGGGAGCTGTTTTTT
TRBJ2-7	TRBD1	few	TRBV28	CASRRGTGVFGFSYEQYF	TGTGCCAGCAGGAGAGGGACAGGGGTTTTCGGTTTCTCCTACGAGCAGTACTTC
TRBJ2-3	NA	few	TRBV27	CASGLGVAGTDTQYF	TGTGCCAGCGGTTTGGGGGTAGCTGGCACAGATACGCAGTATTTT
TRBJ1-2	NA	NA	TRBV28	CASSFWGAGAGYTF	TGTGCCAGCAGTTTTTGGGGGGCCGGAGCTGGCTACACCTTC
TRBJ2-3	NA	many	TRBV7-6	CASSLAGGTDTQYF	TGTGCCAGCAGCTTAGCGGGAGGCACAGATACGCAGTATTTT
TRBJ2-1	TRBD1	many	TRBV4-1	CASSQYPEGQGVPMRFF	TGCGCCAGCAGCCAATATCCCGAAGGACAGGGGGTACCTATGCGGTTCTTC
TRBJ2-7	NA	NA	TRBV28	CASSPMTPSYEQYF	TGTGCCAGCAGTCCGATGACACCCTCCTACGAGCAGTACTTC
TRBJ2-7	TRBD1	few	TRBV19	CASNTGTGVYEQYF	TGTGCCAGTAATACCGGGACAGGGGTCTACGAGCAGTACTTC
TRBJ2-3	TRBD2	NA	TRBV12-3/TRBV12-4	CASGLSSGTPRTGDTQYF	TGTGCCAGCGGTTTATCTAGCGGGACGCCGAGGACTGGGGATACGCAGTATTTT
TRBJ2-5	NA	many	TRBV7-9	CASSLLGGQETQYF	TGTGCCAGCAGCTTGCTAGGGGGCCAAGAGACCCAGTACTTC
TRBJ2-1	NA	many	TRBV4-1	CASSQAPQVLFYNEQFF	TGCGCCAGCAGCCAAGCCCCCCAAGTACTGTTTTACAATGAGCAGTTCTTC
TRBJ2-7	NA	NA	TRBV29-1	CSVEGQGALYGQYF	TGCAGCGTTGAGGGGCAGGGAGCCCTTTACGGGCAGTACTTC
TRBJ2-7	NA	many	TRBV6-2/TRBV6-3	CASSYNEGPRVWSYEQYF	TGTGCCAGCAGTTACAATGAGGGGCCCAGGGTCTGGTCCTACGAGCAGTACTTC
TRBJ2-4	NA	many	TRBV7-9	CASSLALETRRIKPIQYF	TGTGCCAGCAGCTTAGCGCTTGAGACACGACGAATCAAACCTATTCAGTACTTC
TRBJ2-7	NA	many	TRBV5-5	CASSLRRIHEQYF	TGTGCCAGCAGCCTGAGACGGATTCACGAGCAGTACTTC
TRBJ2-5	TRBD2	many	TRBV30	CALGLAGAGRTQYF	TGTGCCTTGGGACTAGCGGGAGCCGGGCGGACCCAGTACTTC
TRBJ2-7	NA	few	TRBV25-1	CASRDSEIETPYLDQYF	TGTGCCAGCAGGGACAGTGAGATTGAGACACCGTACTTGGATCAGTACTTC
TRBJ2-7	NA	NA	TRBV27	CASSLSAPRYYEQYF	TGTGCCAGCAGTTTATCGGCCCCCCGCTACTACGAGCAGTACTTC
TRBJ2-3	TRBD2	many	TRBV7-9	CASSTELAGGADTQYF	TGTGCCAGCAGCACCGAGCTAGCGGGAGGTGCAGATACGCAGTATTTT
TRBJ2-7	TRBD1	many	TRBV9	CASSLGTGANYEQYF	TGTGCCAGCAGCCTTGGGACAGGGGCCAACTACGAGCAGTACTTC